Included here is one T cell receptor beta chain sequence, with context. Per the original methods: Reference gene primer amplification yielded estimated nucleated cell counts. Profiled with immunoSEQ multiplex PCR; TCRdb holds only in-frame clones, not every one. V and J calls and clone size are those listed in that table; D and trimming were worked out from the DNA. Found here are nearly 200,000 clones, roughly four fifths of them singletons; the top ten hold about 5.1%. This record comes from a study of blood T cell repertoires in COVID-19. There are 14 residues in the CDR3. V was cut by 0 bases and J by 7 bases, with 12 bases left in between. CDR1 and CDR2 from the germline V gene are MNHEY and SVGAGI.

This clonotype was obtained from a woman in her 70s with active or convalescent COVID-19. Material: peripheral blood. The chain recombines TRBV6-5 with TRBJ1-2; perhaps TRBD1 as D (5 bases). CDR3 sequence: CASSYSLRQGGYTF. CDR3 nucleotide sequence: TGTGCCAGCAGTTACTCGCTGAGGCAGGGTGGCTACACCTTC.